Each of the 11 T cell receptor beta chains below was sequenced from the same sample in a study of cytomegalovirus exposure and HLA in healthy donors. Primers included in the PCR were 60 Vbeta and 13 Jbeta primers. Profiling relied on immunoSEQ multiplex PCR, and the TCRdb table lists in-frame clones only, not all of them. The table lists approximately 76,000 clones, around 72% of them singletons. Sequencing was carried out using PBMCs. Receptor source: a woman between 35 and 50 years old in good health and CMV-seropositive.

The chain combines TRBV5-1 with TRBJ2-5, with D possibly matching TRBD1 (5 bases). Per the germline V gene, CDR1 is SGHRS and CDR2 is YFSETQ. V shed 2 bases and J shed 5 bases, with 19 bases lying between them. The CDR3 is 16 residues long. In DNA form, the CDR3 reads TGCGCCAGCAGCTTAGGGGCCCTAACGGCGACGGAGACCCAGTACTTC. This sequence encodes CASSLGALTATETQYF. The full variable domain, rest sourced from reference TRBV5-1 and TRBJ2-5, is KAGVTQTPRYLIKTRGQQVTLSCSPISGHRSVSWYQQTPGQGLQFLFEYFSETQRNKGNFPGRFSGRQFSNSRSEMNVSTLELGDSALYLCASSLGALTATETQYFGPGTRLLVL.

This chain joins TRBV9 and TRBJ1-2; D gene uncertain. Trimming shortened V by 0 bases and J by 2 bases, and 8 bases separated the two germline ends. Germline CDR1 is SGDLS and CDR2 is YYNGEE. The CDR3 is made up of 14 amino acids. CDR3 DNA: TGTGCCAGCAGCGTAGAGGCGGGGAACTATGGCTACACCTTC. It yields the protein CASSVEAGNYGYTF.

The chain has TRBV18 and TRBJ1-2, with 7 bases identical to TRBD1. This CDR3 is 15 amino acids long. Germline V gene data show CDR1 as KGHSH and CDR2 as LQKENI. The ends lost 3 bases at V and 0 bases at J; junction bases unmatched: 4. The CDR3 nucleotides read TGTGCCAGCTCACCGGCAGGGGGGACTAACTATGGCTACACCTTC. It yields the protein CASSPAGGTNYGYTF.

The chain couples TRBV30 to TRBJ2-2; 8 nucleotides align to TRBD1. The CDR3 contains 14 residues. V shed 8 bases, J shed 8 bases, and the junction held 13 bases outside the gene matches. Germline lookup yields CDR1 GTSNPN and CDR2 SVGIG (reference sequence). The CDR3 region is CAGPGQGKRGELFF. CDR3 in DNA: TGTGCCGGACCCGGACAGGGAAAGAGGGGGGAGCTGTTTTTT.

The genes are TRBV30 and TRBJ1-5, with D uncertain. The CDR3 spans 15 residues. Germline loops: CDR1 GTSNPN, CDR2 SVGIG (reference sequence). V was clipped by 0 bases and J by 4 bases, with 13 bases between them. The CDR3 region is CAWSVRGLRNQPQHF. CDR3 nucleotide sequence: TGTGCCTGGAGTGTAAGAGGGTTAAGGAATCAGCCCCAGCATTTT.

This rearrangement joins TRBV10-3 to TRBJ2-7, with 7 bases lining up with TRBD1. Germline CDR1 and CDR2: ENHRY and SYGVKD. This CDR3 region has 14 residues. J was trimmed by 4 bases and V by 2 bases; bases with no gene match: 5. CDR3 sequence (DNA): TGTGCCATCAGTGAGGGACAGGAAAATTACGAGCAGTACTTC. Translation: CAISEGQENYEQYF.

The chain links TRBV4-3 to TRBJ1-5; D gene ambiguous. CDR1 LGHNA and CDR2 YSLEER come from the germline V gene. V lost 0 bases to trimming and J lost 4 bases, with 7 bases between them. This CDR3 is 14 amino acids long. The chain's CDR3 is CASSQDFANQPQHF. The CDR3 region has the DNA TGCGCCAGCAGCCAAGATTTCGCGAATCAGCCCCAGCATTTT.

The V and J genes are TRBV7-2 and TRBJ1-4, with D unresolved. Trimming left V 4 bases short and J 8 bases short, with 17 bases between. Germline CDR1 is SGHTA and CDR2 is FQGNSA. The CDR3 is 15 residues long. The CDR3 DNA follows: TGTGCCAGCAGCTCCTCGGGAGGACTTAAGGAAAAACTGTTTTTT. As protein: CASSSSGGLKEKLFF.

This sequence joins TRBV5-1 and TRBJ2-7, with TRBD1 matching 8 bases. This CDR3 is built from 16 residues. Germline loops: CDR1 SGHRS, CDR2 YFSETQ. J lost 5 bases, V lost 2 bases, and 12 bases had no gene match. The DNA of the CDR3 is TGCGCCAGCAGCTTCAGGGCGCGGACAGGGAGCGACGAGCAGTACTTC. As protein: CASSFRARTGSDEQYF.

The V call is TRBV6-1, the J call TRBJ2-1; TRBD2 matches at 14 bases. The ends lost 7 bases at V and 7 bases at J; junction bases unmatched: 6. CDR1 and CDR2 (germline): MNHNS, SASEGT. This CDR3 comprises 15 residues. The CDR3, as DNA: TGTGCCAGCACTTCGGGACTAGCGGGAGTAAATGAGCAGTTCTTC. It specifies CASTSGLAGVNEQFF.

The V gene is TRBV2, the J gene TRBJ2-5, with 7 bases matching TRBD1. The CDR3 is made up of 15 amino acids. With V trimmed by 6 bases and J by 1 base, 8 bases remained unmatched. CDR1 is SNHLY, CDR2 FYNNEI, per germline. The CDR3 region has the DNA TGTGCCAGCAGAGTGGGACAGAGCATCCAAGAGACCCAGTACTTC. Its translation is CASRVGQSIQETQYF.